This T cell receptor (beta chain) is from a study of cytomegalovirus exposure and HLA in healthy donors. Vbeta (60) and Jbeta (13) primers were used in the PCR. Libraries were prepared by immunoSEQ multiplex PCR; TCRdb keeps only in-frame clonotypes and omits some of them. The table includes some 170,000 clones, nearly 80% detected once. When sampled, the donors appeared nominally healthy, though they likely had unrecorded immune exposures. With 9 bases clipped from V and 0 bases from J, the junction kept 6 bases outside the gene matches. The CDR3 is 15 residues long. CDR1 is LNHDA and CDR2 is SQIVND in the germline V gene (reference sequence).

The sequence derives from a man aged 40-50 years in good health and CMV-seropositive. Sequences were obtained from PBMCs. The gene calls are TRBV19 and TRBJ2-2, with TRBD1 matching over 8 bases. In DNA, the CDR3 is TGTGCCAGCACCCGACAGGGGACGAACACCGGGGAGCTGTTTTTT. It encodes CASTRQGTNTGELFF.